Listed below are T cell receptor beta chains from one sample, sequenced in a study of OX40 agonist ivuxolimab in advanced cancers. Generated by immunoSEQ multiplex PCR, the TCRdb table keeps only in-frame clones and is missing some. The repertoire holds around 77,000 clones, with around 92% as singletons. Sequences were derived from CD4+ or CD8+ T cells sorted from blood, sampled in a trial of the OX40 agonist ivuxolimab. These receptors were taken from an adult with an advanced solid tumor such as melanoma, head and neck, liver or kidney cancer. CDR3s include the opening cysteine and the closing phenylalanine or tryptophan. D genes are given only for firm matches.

CDR3nt: TGTGCCAGCAAAAGCCTTAAGGGCCCAGATACGCAGTATTTT
CDR3aa: CASKSLKGPDTQYF
v_gene: TRBV7-9
d_gene: .
j_gene: TRBJ2-3

CDR3nt: TGTGCCAGCAGCTCGACCCGGGACAGCGCAGGGTATGGCTACACCTTC
CDR3aa: CASSSTRDSAGYGYTF
v_gene: TRBV7-9
d_gene: TRBD1
j_gene: TRBJ1-2

CDR3nt: TGTGCCAGCTCACCACCAGGCTTACCTACGGACAATGAGCAGTTCTTC
CDR3aa: CASSPPGLPTDNEQFF
v_gene: TRBV18
d_gene: .
j_gene: TRBJ2-1

CDR3nt: TGTGCCAGTAGTCGGCCGGTCGGGGCCAACGTCCTGACTTTC
CDR3aa: CASSRPVGANVLTF
v_gene: TRBV19
d_gene: .
j_gene: TRBJ2-6

CDR3nt: TGTGCCAGCAGCCCTCGACAGGGGTATGGCTACACCTTC
CDR3aa: CASSPRQGYGYTF
v_gene: TRBV7-2
d_gene: TRBD1
j_gene: TRBJ1-2

CDR3nt: TGTGCCAGCTCCCCCTCGGGACTCTCTTCGGGGGAGCTGTTTTTT
CDR3aa: CASSPSGLSSGELFF
v_gene: TRBV18
d_gene: .
j_gene: TRBJ2-2

CDR3nt: TGTGCCAGCAGCTTGGTCCCCCAAACTAACTATGGCTACACCTTC
CDR3aa: CASSLVPQTNYGYTF
v_gene: TRBV7-8
d_gene: .
j_gene: TRBJ1-2

CDR3nt: TGCGCCAGCAGCCAAGATGGGACAGGGGCTGGTGGCTACACCTTC
CDR3aa: CASSQDGTGAGGYTF
v_gene: TRBV4-1
d_gene: TRBD1
j_gene: TRBJ1-2

CDR3nt: TGTGCCATCAGCGCCGATCCACTTCGGGGCTACACCTTC
CDR3aa: CAISADPLRGYTF
v_gene: TRBV10-3
d_gene: .
j_gene: TRBJ1-2

CDR3nt: TGTGCCAGCGCGGGGTCAGACAGGGGCACTGAAGCTTTCTTT
CDR3aa: CASAGSDRGTEAFF
v_gene: TRBV6-6
d_gene: TRBD1
j_gene: TRBJ1-1

CDR3nt: TGTGCCAGCAGCTTAGGAGGTAATGGGGAGACCCAGTACTTC
CDR3aa: CASSLGGNGETQYF
v_gene: TRBV7-2
d_gene: .
j_gene: TRBJ2-5